Below are 24 T cell receptor beta chains sequenced from a single sample in a study of beta chain features in type 1 diabetes. Expressed TCRB transcripts were sequenced because the isolated RNA had all been reverse transcribed beforehand. The protocol was immunoSEQ multiplex PCR, while the TCRdb copy is restricted to in-frame clones and leaves out a portion. The table includes around 150,000 clones, about a tenth detected once. These receptors have no identified antigens. General study findings and limits: For Type 1 diabetes patients, all four CD4+ subsets carried TCRB CDR3s that were moderately but significantly shorter.

The sequenced sample was central memory CD4+ T cells from blood. The receptors derive from a man younger than 40 with type 1 diabetes.

Points on this clone: Other nucleotide sequences from this sample produce the same CDR3. The chain has TRBV15 and TRBJ2-3; 10 bases fit TRBD2. The V gene end was trimmed by 1 base and the J gene end by 0 bases; junction bases not matched to a gene: 1. The length of the CDR3 is 16 residues. Germline V gives CDR1 LNHNV, CDR2 YYDKDF (reference sequence). The CDR3 DNA sequence: TGTGCCACCAGCAGAGGACTAGCGGGCAGCACAGATACGCAGTATTTT. Translating gives CATSRGLAGSTDTQYF.

This clone was detected a few times. V and J are TRBV5-4 and TRBJ2-5, with D hard to call. This CDR3 comprises 13 residues. Trimming stripped 4 bases from V and 2 bases from J, with 9 bases between. Looked up from germline, CDR1 is SGHNT and CDR2 is YYREEE (reference sequence). CDR3 bases: TGTGCCAGCAGCAGAGACAATCAAGAGACCCAGTACTTC. Encoded protein: CASSRDNQETQYF.

This clone was observed at least ten times. The J gene is TRBJ2-5, the V gene TRBV5-4; D perhaps matches TRBD1 (7 bases). The V gene's germline CDR1 is SGHNT and CDR2 YYREEE (reference sequence). Trimming shortened V by 4 bases and J by 3 bases, and 13 bases separated the two germline ends. This CDR3 contains 14 residues. This CDR3 reads CASSPGGTEETQYF. The CDR3 DNA follows: TGTGCCAGCAGCCCAGGAGGGACAGAAGAGACCCAGTACTTC.

The chain joins TRBV7-9 to TRBJ2-5; the match to TRBD2 covers 9 bases. Losses at the gene ends were 2 bases for V and 5 bases for J; bases not matched to a gene: 3. CDR3 length: 14 residues. In germline, CDR1 is SEHNR, CDR2 FQNEAQ (reference sequence). The CDR3 sequence: CASSLLAGVETQYF. For the CDR3, the DNA is TGTGCCAGCAGCTTATTAGCGGGAGTCGAGACCCAGTACTTC.

V and J are TRBV15 and TRBJ2-1; 11 bases match TRBD2. The CDR3 extends over 17 amino acids. CDR1 and CDR2 (germline): LNHNV, YYDKDF (reference sequence). Trimming took 0 bases from V and 5 from J; bases not matched to a gene: 6. DNA for the CDR3: TGTGCCACCAGCAGAGATTCCGGGACTAGCGGAAACAATGAGCAGTTCTTC. It codes for CATSRDSGTSGNNEQFF. Together with reference TRBV15 and TRBJ2-1, the CDR3 gives the full variable domain: DAMVIQNPRYQVTQFGKPVTLSCSQTLNHNVMYWYQQKSSQAPKLLFHYYDKDFNNEADTPDNFQSRRPNTSFCFLDIRSPGLGDTAMYLCATSRDSGTSGNNEQFFGPGTRLTVL.

In DNA form, the CDR3 reads TGTGCCTGGGGTAGGCTAGCGCCTAACAATGAGCAGTTCTTC. It codes for CAWGRLAPNNEQFF. The genes are TRBV30 and TRBJ2-1, with a weak D call TRBD2 (6 bases). Trimming shortened V by 5 bases and J by 5 bases, and 16 bases separated the two germline ends. The CDR3 totals 14 residues. Germline V CDR1 and CDR2: GTSNPN, SVGIG (reference sequence). Full variable domain (missing parts from reference TRBV30 and TRBJ2-1): SQTIHQWPATLVQPVGSPLSLECTVEGTSNPNLYWYRQAAGRGLQLLFYSVGIGQISSEVPQNLSASRPQDRQFILSSKKLLLSDSGFYLCAWGRLAPNNEQFFGPGTRLTVL.

There are a few counts of this clone. As DNA, the CDR3 is TGTGCCAGCAACCCTACAGGTTCCAATCAGCCCCAGCATTTT. Protein sequence: CASNPTGSNQPQHF. The V call is TRBV4-2, the J call TRBJ1-5, with a possible D match to TRBD1 (5 bases). Deletions cut 7 bases from V and 3 bases from J, with 13 bases between. Germline assignment: CDR1 LGHNA and CDR2 YNFKEQ. The CDR3 has 14 amino acids.

This clone has just a few counts. This chain connects TRBV18 to TRBJ1-2; TRBD1 might be the D (5 bases). V lost 3 bases and J 8 bases, leaving 19 bases between the germline ends. The CDR3 runs 15 residues. Germline lookup yields CDR1 KGHSH and CDR2 LQKENI. The CDR3 sequence is CASSPGLGEGKGYTF. The CDR3 coding sequence is TGTGCCAGCTCACCGGGACTCGGCGAAGGGAAAGGCTACACCTTC.

This clone was found a few times. The chain joins TRBV27 to TRBJ2-5; D is ambiguous. The J call is uncertain, as TRBJ2-7 better fits the DNA end. The length of the CDR3 is 13 residues. CDR1 is MNHEY, CDR2 SMNVEV, per germline (reference sequence). The DNA of the CDR3 is TGTGCCAGCAGTCTCTCCCCCTTCTACGAGCAGTACTTC. Translated: CASSLSPFYEQYF.

The chain employs TRBV5-4 and TRBJ1-4; TRBD1 matches 7 bases. The CDR3 has 16 amino acids. V trimming: 4 bases; J trimming: 5 bases; junction bases outside the gene matches: 11. Germline-derived CDR1 and CDR2 are SGHNT and YYREEE (reference sequence). The CDR3 DNA follows: TGTGCCAGCAGCCCGGAGGGGGCGCTTGGAAATGAAAAACTGTTTTTT. It specifies CASSPEGALGNEKLFF. Together with reference TRBV5-4 and TRBJ1-4, the CDR3 gives the full variable domain: ETGVTQSPTHLIKTRGQQVTLRCSSQSGHNTVSWYQQALGQGPQFIFQYYREEENGRGNFPPRFSGLQFPNYSSELNVNALELDDSALYLCASSPEGALGNEKLFFGSGTQLSVL.

This clone was seen only a few times. V and J are TRBV15 and TRBJ1-6; D unclear. Germline-derived CDR1 and CDR2 are LNHNV and YYDKDF (reference sequence). This CDR3 is built from 14 residues. V was cut by 0 bases and J by 7 bases, with 7 bases left in between. In DNA form, the CDR3 reads TGTGCCACCAGCAGAGATAGGAGAAATTCACCCCTCCACTTT. Translated: CATSRDRRNSPLHF.

J is TRBJ1-1 and V is TRBV7-3; D remains unclear. Between the trimmed V and J ends, which lost 1 base and 1 base, there was a span of 4 bases. CDR1 and CDR2 from the germline V gene are SGHTA and FQGTGA. The CDR3 spans 13 residues. The CDR3 DNA is TGTGCCAGCAGCTTAAGGAGGAACACTGAAGCTTTCTTT. This sequence encodes CASSLRRNTEAFF.

The CDR3: CASSLLSGGVNTEAFF. DNA of the CDR3: TGCGCCAGCAGCTTGCTCTCAGGGGGTGTGAACACTGAAGCTTTCTTT. The chain uses TRBV5-1 and TRBJ1-1; 7 bases are a match to TRBD1. The CDR3 consists of 16 residues. Germline V gives CDR1 SGHRS, CDR2 YFSETQ. The trim removed 1 base at V and 0 bases at J, leaving 6 bases unmatched.

This clone was observed a few times. The chain is built from TRBV5-4 and TRBJ2-4; 9 positions match TRBD1. With 4 bases clipped from V and 5 bases from J, the junction kept 4 bases outside the gene matches. This CDR3 is 14 amino acids long. CDR1 is SGHNT, CDR2 YYREEE, per germline (reference sequence). The CDR3 loop is CASSTGTGQNIQYF. Written as DNA, the CDR3 is TGTGCCAGCAGCACCGGGACAGGGCAAAACATTCAGTACTTC. The full variable domain, its missing parts supplied by reference TRBV5-4 and TRBJ2-4, is ETGVTQSPTHLIKTRGQQVTLRCSSQSGHNTVSWYQQALGQGPQFIFQYYREEENGRGNFPPRFSGLQFPNYSSELNVNALELDDSALYLCASSTGTGQNIQYFGAGTRLSVL.

This clone was counted between two and nine times. The chain uses TRBV4-2 and TRBJ2-7, with TRBD2 identical over 10 bases. Germline CDR1 reads LGHNA; CDR2 reads YNFKEQ. The trim removed 1 base at V and 5 bases at J, leaving 5 bases unmatched. The CDR3 totals 15 residues. This CDR3 reads CASSQVASGRNEQYF. The DNA for the CDR3 is TGTGCCAGCAGCCAAGTCGCTAGCGGGAGAAACGAGCAGTACTTC.

This clone showed up just a few times. The chain links TRBV29-1 to TRBJ2-7, with 13 bases matching TRBD2. This CDR3 region has 16 residues. The germline V gene encodes CDR1 SQVTM and CDR2 ANQGSEA. The V segment lost 7 bases and the J segment 1 base; nucleotides outside the gene matches: 10. This chain's CDR3 is CSAGRGLAGVSYEQYF. CDR3 DNA sequence: TGCAGCGCCGGAAGAGGACTAGCGGGAGTATCCTACGAGCAGTACTTC.

For the CDR3, the DNA is TGTGCCAGCAGCTTATGGACTTCAGATACGCAGTATTTT. Encoded protein: CASSLWTSDTQYF. The gene calls are TRBV7-2 and TRBJ2-3, with D possibly being TRBD2 (5 bases). The CDR3 extends over 13 amino acids. CDR1 and CDR2 (germline): SGHTA, FQGNSA. V lost 2 bases and J 4 bases, leaving 7 bases between the germline ends.

J is TRBJ2-3 and V is TRBV11-3, with D unresolved. This CDR3 comprises 13 residues. Germline V lookup: CDR1 SGHNT, CDR2 YENEEA. With 4 bases removed from V and 0 bases from J, the gap between germline ends came to 5 bases. The CDR3 coding sequence is TGTGCCAGCAGCTCCTTCAGCACAGATACGCAGTATTTT. Translated, it gives CASSSFSTDTQYF. The whole variable domain, remainder taken from reference TRBV11-3 and TRBJ2-3, is EAGVVQSPRYKIIEKKQPVAFWCNPISGHNTLYWYLQNLGQGPELLIRYENEEAVDDSQLPKDRFSAERLKGVDSTLKIQPAELGDSAVYLCASSSFSTDTQYFGPGTRLTVL.

This rearrangement joins TRBV7-3 to TRBJ2-1, with TRBD2 matching 9 bases. V trimming: 4 bases; J trimming: 5 bases; junction bases outside the gene matches: 3. This CDR3 is 14 amino acids long. Germline V lookup: CDR1 SGHTA, CDR2 FQGTGA. The CDR3 bases are TGTGCCAGCAGCTCCTCTAGCGGGAACAATGAGCAGTTCTTC. It yields the protein CASSSSSGNNEQFF.

The sample holds a few counts of this clone. The CDR3 sequence is CASSVGETSGGNTQYF. In DNA, the CDR3 is TGTGCCAGCAGCGTAGGCGAGACTAGCGGGGGAAATACGCAGTATTTT. V and J are TRBV9 and TRBJ2-3; 12 positions agree with TRBD2. Losses at the gene ends were 0 bases for V and 7 bases for J; bases not matched to a gene: 6. Germline CDR1 reads SGDLS; CDR2 reads YYNGEE. The CDR3 is 16 amino acids.

There are a few counts of this clone. V usage is TRBV19 and J usage is TRBJ2-7; 11 positions agree with TRBD1. This CDR3 is 13 amino acids long. Trimming removed 6 bases from V and 4 bases from J; junction bases left unmatched: 2. The germline V gene has CDR1 LNHDA and CDR2 SQIVND (reference sequence). CDR3 residues: CASSRDRGYEQYF. CDR3 DNA sequence: TGTGCCAGTAGCCGGGACAGGGGGTACGAGCAGTACTTC.

V usage is TRBV4-1 and J usage is TRBJ1-2; D not resolved. This CDR3 has 14 residues. Germline CDR1 is MGHRA and CDR2 is YSYEKL. The V and J ends lost 1 base and 7 bases respectively, with 13 bases between them. Here the CDR3 reads CASSQVSSGFGYTF. The DNA of the CDR3 is TGCGCCAGCAGCCAAGTTTCTTCGGGATTTGGCTACACCTTC.

The V call is TRBV7-2, the J call TRBJ2-7; D is undetermined. The CDR3 covers 12 residues. Germline V lookup: CDR1 SGHTA, CDR2 FQGNSA. Between the trimmed V and J ends, which lost 1 base and 5 bases, there was a span of 6 bases. For the CDR3, the DNA is TGTGCCAGCAGCTTAGTAACAAACGAGCAGTACTTC. Translation gives CASSLVTNEQYF.

The CDR3 region has the DNA TGTGCCAGCAGCGCTCGACAGGGAAGCTCCTACGAGCAGTACTTC. It yields the protein CASSARQGSSYEQYF. This chain connects TRBV7-6 to TRBJ2-7; TRBD1 aligns across 7 bases. Germline CDR1 SGHVS, CDR2 FNYEAQ. The CDR3 has 15 amino acids. The trim removed 5 bases at V and 0 bases at J, leaving 7 bases unmatched.